A single sample is the source of the 20 T cell receptor beta chains below, sequenced in a study of beta chain features in type 1 diabetes. Reverse transcribing all isolated RNA meant expressed TCRB transcripts were sequenced. Repertoires were generated with immunoSEQ multiplex PCR, while TCRdb's copy carries only in-frame clones and drops some. The sample has hundreds of thousands of clones; about 32% are singletons. The specimen was naive CD4+ T cells from blood. The receptors were gathered from a man younger than 35 in good health.

Points on this clone: Other DNA sequences within the sample encode an identical CDR3. V is TRBV18 and J is TRBJ2-7; 7 bases align to TRBD1. The germline CDR1 and CDR2 sequences are KGHSH and LQKENI. After removal of 6 bases from V and 0 bases from J, the junction contained 5 bases not matched to a gene. This CDR3 comprises 14 residues. CDR3 DNA sequence: TGTGCCAGCTCGCCGGACAGGAGCTCCTACGAGCAGTACTTC. It specifies CASSPDRSSYEQYF.

This chain links TRBV5-1 with TRBJ2-7; 7 nucleotides agree with TRBD1. J was trimmed by 0 bases and V by 5 bases; bases with no gene match: 8. There are 15 residues in the CDR3. CDR1 and CDR2 (germline): SGHRS, YFSETQ. The chain's CDR3 is CASRPTGISSYEQYF. In DNA, the CDR3 is TGCGCCAGCAGACCGACAGGGATTAGCTCCTACGAGCAGTACTTC. The complete variable domain, with remaining parts taken from reference TRBV5-1 and TRBJ2-7, reads KAGVTQTPRYLIKTRGQQVTLSCSPISGHRSVSWYQQTPGQGLQFLFEYFSETQRNKGNFPGRFSGRQFSNSRSEMNVSTLELGDSALYLCASRPTGISSYEQYFGPGTRLTVT.

Note on this clone: The junction departs from germline at one end; a sequencing error may be responsible. The chain uses TRBV18 and TRBJ1-4; D is unresolved. CDR1 KGHSH and CDR2 LQKENI come from the germline V gene. There are 11 residues in the CDR3. CDR3 DNA sequence: TGTGCCAGCTCACCAGGTCTGTCGTTGATTTTT. Its translation is CASSPGLSLIF.

This chain links TRBV4-2 with TRBJ2-1, with a weak D call TRBD2 (6 bases). Germline values: CDR1 LGHNA, CDR2 YNFKEQ. CDR3 size: 14 residues. Trimming cost V 0 bases and J 12 bases, with 15 bases left between them. In nucleotides, the CDR3 is TGTGCCAGCAGCCAAGATCGGGGGAGGTACGGGCAGTTCTTC. It encodes CASSQDRGRYGQFF.

Worth noting for this clone: The sample holds other DNA sequences that translate to the same CDR3. V and J are TRBV29-1 and TRBJ2-5, with 9 positions matching TRBD1. The J segment lost 5 bases and the V segment lost 6 bases, leaving 4 bases of the junction unmatched. This CDR3 has 12 amino acids. Germline CDR1 is SQVTM and CDR2 is ANQGSEA. The CDR3 reads CSVAQGAETQYF. The CDR3 DNA reads TGCAGCGTGGCACAGGGGGCGGAGACCCAGTACTTC.

This clone was picked up a small number of times. In the same sample, other DNA sequences code for this CDR3. This chain links TRBV29-1 with TRBJ2-3; 7 positions match TRBD1. With V trimmed by 6 bases and J by 0 bases, 3 bases remained unmatched. This CDR3 is built from 13 residues. Germline assignment: CDR1 SQVTM and CDR2 ANQGSEA. CDR3 residues: CSVEGQSTDTQYF. CDR3 bases: TGCAGCGTCGAGGGACAGAGCACAGATACGCAGTATTTT.

This clone was counted only a few times. This chain joins TRBV18 and TRBJ2-5; possibly TRBD2 for D (6 bases). The length of the CDR3 is 15 residues. The germline CDR1 and CDR2 sequences are KGHSH and LQKENI. V was cut by 4 bases and J by 1 base, with 13 bases left in between. CDR3 sequence reads: CASSRSGTSQETQYF. The CDR3 DNA is TGTGCCAGCTCACGGTCCGGGACTTCCCAAGAGACCCAGTACTTC.

There are a few counts of this clone. Other DNA sequences in the same sample also yield this CDR3. The rearrangement links TRBV20-1 to TRBJ2-7, with TRBD2 as a possible D gene (5 bases). Trimming removed 6 bases from V and 0 bases from J, with 6 bases in between. Germline CDR1 reads DFQATT; CDR2 reads SNEGSKA (reference sequence). The CDR3 consists of 11 residues. The chain's CDR3 is CSARGSYEQYF. Here the CDR3 DNA reads TGCAGTGCCCGGGGCTCCTACGAGCAGTACTTC.

This clone was found a few times. V usage is TRBV30 and J usage is TRBJ1-2; D unresolved. The germline V and J ends were trimmed by 1 base and 2 bases, with 14 bases remaining between them. CDR1 is GTSNPN and CDR2 is SVGIG in the germline V gene (reference sequence). The CDR3 totals 15 residues. The DNA of the CDR3 is TGTGCCTGGAGTGCGGAATTGGGGAGGAACTATGGCTACACCTTC. Protein: CAWSAELGRNYGYTF.

The chain carries TRBV10-3 and TRBJ2-7, with 8 bases that match TRBD1. V lost 3 bases to trimming and J lost 4 bases; unmatched junction nucleotides: 8. The CDR3 loop spans 15 amino acids. Germline V gives CDR1 ENHRY, CDR2 SYGVKD. This chain's CDR3 is CAISDPAGGSYEQYF. CDR3 DNA: TGTGCCATCAGTGACCCTGCAGGGGGCTCGTACGAGCAGTACTTC.

The chain carries TRBV11-3 and TRBJ2-3; TRBD1 aligns across 10 bases. This CDR3 is built from 14 residues. V shed 5 bases, J shed 4 bases, and the junction held 3 bases outside the gene matches. Germline V CDR1 and CDR2: SGHNT, YENEEA. This chain's CDR3 is CASSRDRGADTQYF. CDR3 coding DNA: TGTGCCAGCAGCCGGGACAGGGGTGCAGATACGCAGTATTTT.

A few counts support this clone. This chain links TRBV10-3 with TRBJ2-1; 7 bases line up with TRBD2. The V segment lost 7 bases and the J segment 3 bases; nucleotides outside the gene matches: 6. Germline CDR1 ENHRY, CDR2 SYGVKD. CDR3 length: 14 residues. This chain's CDR3 is CAITPASGYNEQFF. In DNA form, the CDR3 reads TGTGCCATCACCCCAGCTAGCGGCTACAATGAGCAGTTCTTC.

This clone was seen a few times. The chain joins TRBV30 to TRBJ1-2, with D uncertain. Germline V gene sequence: CDR1 GTSNPN, CDR2 SVGIG (reference sequence). V lost 3 bases to trimming and J lost 5 bases, with 13 bases between them. The CDR3 sequence is 13 residues long. In DNA, the CDR3 is TGTGCCTGGAGACAAGGGAGGGATTATGGCTACACCTTC. Protein product: CAWRQGRDYGYTF.

The rearrangement joins TRBV25-1 to TRBJ2-3; possibly TRBD2 for D (5 bases). This CDR3 is built from 15 residues. Germline V gene sequence: CDR1 MGHDK, CDR2 SYGVNS. V lost 6 bases and J lost 3, with 16 bases in between. CDR3 loop: CASSLDAGGTDTQYF. The CDR3, as DNA: TGTGCCAGCAGCCTCGACGCGGGCGGGACAGATACGCAGTATTTT. The whole variable domain, remainder taken from reference TRBV25-1 and TRBJ2-3, is EADIYQTPRYLVIGTGKKITLECSQTMGHDKMYWYQQDPGMELHLIHYSYGVNSTEKGDLSSESTVSRIRTEHFPLTLESARPSHTSQYLCASSLDAGGTDTQYFGPGTRLTVL.

The V and J genes are TRBV7-8 and TRBJ2-5, with TRBD1 matching 10 bases. CDR1 and CDR2 (germline): SGHVS, FQNEAQ. Trimming took 5 bases from V and 5 from J; bases not matched to a gene: 5. This CDR3 contains 14 residues. The CDR3 loop reads CASSRRDRGETQYF. In DNA, the CDR3 is TGTGCCAGCAGCCGCCGGGACAGGGGCGAGACCCAGTACTTC.

V is TRBV7-9 and J is TRBJ1-4; D is undetermined. Germline V lookup: CDR1 SEHNR, CDR2 FQNEAQ (reference sequence). The CDR3 runs 13 residues. The DNA of the CDR3 is TGTGCAGGCGAGAGGGCTGCTAATGAAAAACTGTTTTTT. It yields the protein CAGERAANEKLFF.

This clone has just a few counts. This rearrangement joins TRBV2 to TRBJ2-2; D gene unclear. The CDR3 has 15 amino acids. Germline CDR1 and CDR2: SNHLY and FYNNEI. V shed 3 bases and J shed 1 base, with 9 bases lying between them. CDR3 DNA: TGTGCCAGCAGTGAGGCAGGTGTGAACACCGGGGAGCTGTTTTTT. Its protein is CASSEAGVNTGELFF. Looking up the rest from reference TRBV2 and TRBJ2-2 gives the full variable domain: EPEVTQTPSHQVTQMGQEVILRCVPISNHLYFYWYRQILGQKVEFLVSFYNNEISEKSEIFDDQFSVERPDGSNFTLKIRSTKLEDSAMYFCASSEAGVNTGELFFGEGSRLTVL.

This clone showed up just a few times. The chain carries TRBV29-1 and TRBJ2-2; D might be TRBD2 (5 bases). The CDR3 extends over 15 amino acids. V lost 4 bases and J lost 4, with 16 bases in between. Per germline, CDR1 SQVTM and CDR2 ANQGSEA. Here the CDR3 reads CSVVNSGRVTGELFF. The CDR3, as DNA: TGCAGCGTTGTAAATTCGGGAAGGGTCACCGGGGAGCTGTTTTTT.

The chain carries TRBV7-9 and TRBJ1-1; no definite D call. Germline V lookup: CDR1 SEHNR, CDR2 FQNEAQ (reference sequence). This CDR3 comprises 13 residues. The germline V and J ends were trimmed by 5 bases and 3 bases, with 10 bases remaining between them. CDR3 protein: CASSLRTDTEAFF. For the CDR3, the DNA is TGTGCCAGCAGCCTTCGGACGGACACTGAAGCTTTCTTT.

This clone was seen a few times. The rearrangement links TRBV15 to TRBJ1-5; a possible D gene is TRBD1 (5 bases). The CDR3 is made up of 14 amino acids. Trimming stripped 1 base from V and 7 bases from J, with 11 bases between. The germline V gene encodes CDR1 LNHNV and CDR2 YYDKDF (reference sequence). CDR3 region: CATSRGGVGQPQHF. CDR3 nucleotides: TGTGCCACCAGCAGAGGGGGCGTGGGCCAGCCCCAGCATTTT.